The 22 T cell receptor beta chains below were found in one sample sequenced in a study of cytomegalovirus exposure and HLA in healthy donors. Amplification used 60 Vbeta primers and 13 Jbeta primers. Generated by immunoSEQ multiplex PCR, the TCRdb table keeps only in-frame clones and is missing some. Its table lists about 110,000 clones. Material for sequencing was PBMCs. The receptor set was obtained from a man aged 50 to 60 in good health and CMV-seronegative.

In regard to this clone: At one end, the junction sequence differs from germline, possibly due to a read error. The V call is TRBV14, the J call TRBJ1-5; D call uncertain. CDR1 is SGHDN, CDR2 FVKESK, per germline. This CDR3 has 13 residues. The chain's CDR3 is CASSQDHNRPQHF. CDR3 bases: TGTGCCAGCAGCCAAGATCACAATCGGCCCCAGCATTTT. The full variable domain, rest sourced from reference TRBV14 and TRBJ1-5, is EAGVTQFPSHSVIEKGQTVTLRCDPISGHDNLYWYRRVMGKEIKFLLHFVKESKQDESGMPNNRFLAERTGGTYSTLKVQPAELEDSGVYFCASSQDHNRPQHFGDGTRLSIL.

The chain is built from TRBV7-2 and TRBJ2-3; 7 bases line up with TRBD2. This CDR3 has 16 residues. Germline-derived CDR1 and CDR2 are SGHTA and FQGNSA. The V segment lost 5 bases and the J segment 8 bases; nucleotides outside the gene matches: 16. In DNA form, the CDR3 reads TGTGCCAGCAGCCAGTTGGGTACGGGGGGTAGTGTTACGCAGTATTTT. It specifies CASSQLGTGGSVTQYF. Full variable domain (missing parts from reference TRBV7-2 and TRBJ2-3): GAGVSQSPSNKVTEKGKDVELRCDPISGHTALYWYRQSLGQGLEFLIYFQGNSAPDKSGLPSDRFSAERTGGSVSTLTIQRTQQEDSAVYLCASSQLGTGGSVTQYFGPGTRLTVL.

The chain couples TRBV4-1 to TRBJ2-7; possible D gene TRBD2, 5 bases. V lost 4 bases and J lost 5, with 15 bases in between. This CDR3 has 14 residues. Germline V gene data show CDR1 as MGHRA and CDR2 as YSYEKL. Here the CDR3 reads CASSRNGNNNEQYF. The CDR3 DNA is TGCGCCAGCAGCCGTAACGGGAACAATAACGAGCAGTACTTC.

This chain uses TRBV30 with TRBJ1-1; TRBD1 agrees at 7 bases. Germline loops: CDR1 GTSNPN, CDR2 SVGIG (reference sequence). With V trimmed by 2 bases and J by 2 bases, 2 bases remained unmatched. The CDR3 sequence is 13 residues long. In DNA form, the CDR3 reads TGTGCCTGGAGTTGGACAGGTAACACTGAAGCTTTCTTT. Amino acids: CAWSWTGNTEAFF. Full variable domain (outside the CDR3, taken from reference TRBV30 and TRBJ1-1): SQTIHQWPATLVQPVGSPLSLECTVEGTSNPNLYWYRQAAGRGLQLLFYSVGIGQISSEVPQNLSASRPQDRQFILSSKKLLLSDSGFYLCAWSWTGNTEAFFGQGTRLTVV.

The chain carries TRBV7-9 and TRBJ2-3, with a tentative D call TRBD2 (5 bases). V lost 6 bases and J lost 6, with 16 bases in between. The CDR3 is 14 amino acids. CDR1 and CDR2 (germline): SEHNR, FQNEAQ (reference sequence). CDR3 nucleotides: TGTGCCAGCAGTTTTCGTGGACTCTCGGATACGCAGTATTTT. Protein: CASSFRGLSDTQYF. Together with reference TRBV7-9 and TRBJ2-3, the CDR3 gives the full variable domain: DTGVSQNPRHKITKRGQNVTFRCDPISEHNRLYWYRQTLGQGPEFLTYFQNEAQLEKSRLLSDRFSAERPKGSFSTLEIQRTEQGDSAMYLCASSFRGLSDTQYFGPGTRLTVL.

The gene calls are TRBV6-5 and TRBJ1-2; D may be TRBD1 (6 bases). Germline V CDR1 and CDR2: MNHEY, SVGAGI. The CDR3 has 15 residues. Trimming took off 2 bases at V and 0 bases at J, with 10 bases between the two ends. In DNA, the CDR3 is TGTGCCAGCAGTTACCTGGACAGAGCTAACTATGGCTACACCTTC. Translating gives CASSYLDRANYGYTF.

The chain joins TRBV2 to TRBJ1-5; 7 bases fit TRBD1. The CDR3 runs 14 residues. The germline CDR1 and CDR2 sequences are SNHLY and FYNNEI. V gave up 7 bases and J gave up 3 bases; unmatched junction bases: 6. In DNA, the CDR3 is TGTGCCAGCAATCCGGGACAGTACAATCAGCCCCAGCATTTT. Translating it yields CASNPGQYNQPQHF.

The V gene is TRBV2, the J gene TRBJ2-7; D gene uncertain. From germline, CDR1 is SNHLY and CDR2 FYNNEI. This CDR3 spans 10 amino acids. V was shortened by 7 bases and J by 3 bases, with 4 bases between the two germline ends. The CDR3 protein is CASISYEQYF. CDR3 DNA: TGTGCCAGCATCAGCTACGAGCAGTACTTC.

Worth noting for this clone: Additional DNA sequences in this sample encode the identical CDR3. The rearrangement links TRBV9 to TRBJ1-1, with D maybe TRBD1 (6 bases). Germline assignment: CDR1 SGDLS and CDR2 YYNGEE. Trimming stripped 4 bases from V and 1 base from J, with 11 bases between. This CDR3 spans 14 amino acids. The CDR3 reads CASSPGGPNTEAFF. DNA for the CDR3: TGTGCCAGCAGCCCCGGGGGGCCGAACACTGAAGCTTTCTTT.

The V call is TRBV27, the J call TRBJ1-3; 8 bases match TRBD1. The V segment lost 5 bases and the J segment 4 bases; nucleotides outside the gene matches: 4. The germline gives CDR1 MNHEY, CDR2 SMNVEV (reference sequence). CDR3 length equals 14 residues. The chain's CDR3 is CASSTTGDGNTIYF. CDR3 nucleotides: TGTGCCAGCAGTACGACAGGGGACGGAAACACCATATATTTT.

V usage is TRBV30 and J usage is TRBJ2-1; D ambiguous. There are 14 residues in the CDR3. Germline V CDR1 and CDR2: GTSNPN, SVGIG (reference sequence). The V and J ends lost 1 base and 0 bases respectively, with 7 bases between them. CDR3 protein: CAWSGRSSYNEQFF. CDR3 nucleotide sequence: TGTGCCTGGAGTGGCAGAAGCTCCTACAATGAGCAGTTCTTC.

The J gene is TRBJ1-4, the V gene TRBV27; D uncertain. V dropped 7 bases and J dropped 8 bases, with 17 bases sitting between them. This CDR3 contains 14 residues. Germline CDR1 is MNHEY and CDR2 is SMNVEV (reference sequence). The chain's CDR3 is CASTKVGGWEKLFF. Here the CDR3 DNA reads TGTGCCAGCACCAAAGTTGGAGGTTGGGAAAAACTGTTTTTT.

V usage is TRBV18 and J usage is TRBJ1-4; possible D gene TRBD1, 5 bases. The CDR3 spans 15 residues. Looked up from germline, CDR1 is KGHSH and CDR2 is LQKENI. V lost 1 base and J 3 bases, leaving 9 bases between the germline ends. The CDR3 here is CASSPQVGPNEKLFF. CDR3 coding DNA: TGTGCCAGCTCACCACAAGTGGGGCCTAATGAAAAACTGTTTTTT.

The CDR3 DNA follows: TGTGCCAGCAGCTTGCCCCCGGGACACAGGAACACTGAAGCTTTCTTT. Its translation: CASSLPPGHRNTEAFF. The gene calls are TRBV5-5 and TRBJ1-1; D is perhaps TRBD1 (6 bases). CDR3 length: 16 residues. Trimming cost V 1 base and J 1 base, with 14 bases left between them. CDR1 and CDR2 (germline): SGHKS, YYEKEE (reference sequence). Drawing the rest from reference TRBV5-5 and TRBJ1-1, the complete variable domain is DAGVTQSPTHLIKTRGQQVTLRCSPISGHKSVSWYQQVLGQGPQFIFQYYEKEERGRGNFPDRFSARQFPNYSSELNVNALLLGDSALYLCASSLPPGHRNTEAFFGQGTRLTVV.

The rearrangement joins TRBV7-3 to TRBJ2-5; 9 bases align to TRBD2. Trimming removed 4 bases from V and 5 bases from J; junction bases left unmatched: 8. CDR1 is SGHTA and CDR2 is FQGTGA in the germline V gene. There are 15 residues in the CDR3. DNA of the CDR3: TGTGCCAGCAGCTATCTAGCGGGGAGGGGGGAGACCCAGTACTTC. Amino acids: CASSYLAGRGETQYF.

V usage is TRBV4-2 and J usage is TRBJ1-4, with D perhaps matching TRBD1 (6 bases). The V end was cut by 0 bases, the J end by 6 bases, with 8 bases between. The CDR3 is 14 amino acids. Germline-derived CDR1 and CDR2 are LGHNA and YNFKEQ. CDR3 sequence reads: CASSQEGAYEKLFF. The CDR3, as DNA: TGTGCCAGCAGCCAAGAGGGGGCTTATGAAAAACTGTTTTTT.

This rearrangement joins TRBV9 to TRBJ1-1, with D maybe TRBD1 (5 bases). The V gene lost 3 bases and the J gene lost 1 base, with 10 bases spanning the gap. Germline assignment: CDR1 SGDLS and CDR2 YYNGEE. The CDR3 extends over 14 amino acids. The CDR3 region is CASSGLRGNTEAFF. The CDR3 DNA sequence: TGTGCCAGCAGCGGCTTAAGGGGGAACACTGAAGCTTTCTTT.

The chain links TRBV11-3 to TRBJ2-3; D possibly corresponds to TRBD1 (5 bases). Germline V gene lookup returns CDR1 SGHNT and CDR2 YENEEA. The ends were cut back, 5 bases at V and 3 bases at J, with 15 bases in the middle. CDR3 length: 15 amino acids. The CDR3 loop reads CASSPSDRVTDTQYF. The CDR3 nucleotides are TGTGCCAGCAGCCCCTCAGACAGAGTAACAGATACGCAGTATTTT.

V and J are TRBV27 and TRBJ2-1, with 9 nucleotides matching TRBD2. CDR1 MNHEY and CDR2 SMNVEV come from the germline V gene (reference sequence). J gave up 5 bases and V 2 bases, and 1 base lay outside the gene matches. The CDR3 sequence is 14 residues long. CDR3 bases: TGTGCCAGCAGTTTACTAGCGGGGAACAATGAGCAGTTCTTC. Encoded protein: CASSLLAGNNEQFF.

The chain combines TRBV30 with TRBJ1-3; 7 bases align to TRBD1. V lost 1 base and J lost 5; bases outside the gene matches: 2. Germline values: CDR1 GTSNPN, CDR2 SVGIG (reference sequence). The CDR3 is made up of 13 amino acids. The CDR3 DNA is TGTGCCTGGAGTGACAGGGGTAGAAACACCATATATTTT. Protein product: CAWSDRGRNTIYF.

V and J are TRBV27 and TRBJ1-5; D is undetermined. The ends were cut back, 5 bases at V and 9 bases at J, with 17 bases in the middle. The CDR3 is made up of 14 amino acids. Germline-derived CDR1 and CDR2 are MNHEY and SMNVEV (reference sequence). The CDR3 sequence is CASSLGSSAGPQHF. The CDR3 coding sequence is TGTGCCAGCAGTCTCGGGTCCTCCGCGGGGCCCCAGCATTTT.

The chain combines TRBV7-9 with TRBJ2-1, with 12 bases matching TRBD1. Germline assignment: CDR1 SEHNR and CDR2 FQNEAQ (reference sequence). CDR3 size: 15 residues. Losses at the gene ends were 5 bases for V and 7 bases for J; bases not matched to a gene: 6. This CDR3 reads CASSLGQGASNEQFF. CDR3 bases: TGTGCCAGCAGCCTGGGACAGGGGGCGTCGAATGAGCAGTTCTTC.